The 21 T cell receptor beta chains presented below share a single source sample, sequenced in a study of beta chain features in type 1 diabetes. General study results and limits: People with Type 1 diabetes carried modestly yet significantly shorter TCRB CDR3s in all four CD4+ subsets.

The study reverse transcribed the entire isolated RNA, so it sequenced expressed TCRB transcripts. Assay used: immunoSEQ multiplex PCR; TCRdb lists only in-frame clones, some missing. The sample has 680,000 or so clones, 13% seen once. No antigen has been assigned to these receptors. What was sequenced was naive CD4+ T cells from blood. The source of these receptors is a man aged 18 to 30 with type 1 diabetes.

The chain joins TRBV20-1 to TRBJ2-7; D gene uncertain. This CDR3 spans 11 amino acids. Germline V lookup: CDR1 DFQATT, CDR2 SNEGSKA (reference sequence). V lost 5 bases to trimming and J lost 7 bases, with 12 bases between them. In nucleotides, the CDR3 is TGCAGTGCTCGGGCCGATGGGGAGCAGTACTTC. It yields the protein CSARADGEQYF.

This clone has just a few counts. V and J are TRBV30 and TRBJ2-3; 11 positions agree with TRBD2. Germline CDR1 is GTSNPN and CDR2 is SVGIG (reference sequence). The length of the CDR3 is 15 residues. Unmatched junction bases numbered 5, after V lost 1 base and J lost 5 bases. CDR3 loop: CAWSASGLAEDTQYF. CDR3 DNA: TGTGCCTGGAGTGCTTCGGGACTAGCGGAAGATACGCAGTATTTT.

This chain's CDR3 is CASRIGRNTEAFF. Written as DNA, the CDR3 is TGTGCCAGCAGGATTGGGCGGAACACTGAAGCTTTCTTT. The genes are TRBV2 and TRBJ1-1; D uncertain. The CDR3 extends over 13 amino acids. V was shortened by 6 bases and J by 1 base, with 9 bases between the two germline ends. Germline CDR1 is SNHLY and CDR2 is FYNNEI.

In its sample, this clone was seen a few times. This chain uses TRBV5-6 with TRBJ1-2, with 8 positions matching TRBD1. Germline assignment: CDR1 SGHDT and CDR2 YYEEEE. The CDR3 covers 14 residues. V trimming: 2 bases; J trimming: 7 bases; junction bases outside the gene matches: 7. CDR3 nucleotide sequence: TGTGCCAGCAGCTTCGGGATTCAGGGGGCTGGCTACACCTTC. This sequence encodes CASSFGIQGAGYTF.

This clone was seen a handful of times. V and J are TRBV5-1 and TRBJ2-2, with a tentative D call TRBD2 (5 bases). The CDR3 runs 17 residues. The V end was cut by 0 bases, the J end by 3 bases, with 15 bases between. Germline CDR1 reads SGHRS; CDR2 reads YFSETQ. The CDR3 DNA reads as TGCGCCAGCAGCTTGGCCGGGATAGCTGCGTACACCGGGGAGCTGTTTTTT. Protein product: CASSLAGIAAYTGELFF.

The gene calls are TRBV13 and TRBJ1-1, with D hard to call. The CDR3 is 13 residues long. The germline V gene has CDR1 PRHDT and CDR2 FYEKMQ (reference sequence). The ends were cut back, 1 base at V and 3 bases at J, with 6 bases in the middle. The CDR3 loop reads CASSLDYYTEAFF. The CDR3, as DNA: TGTGCCAGCAGCTTAGACTACTACACTGAAGCTTTCTTT.

The chain couples TRBV9 to TRBJ1-5; D gene uncertain. The CDR3 is 15 residues long. Germline assignment: CDR1 SGDLS and CDR2 YYNGEE. V gave up 0 bases and J gave up 0 bases, with 7 bases separating them. In nucleotides, the CDR3 is TGTGCCAGCAGCGTAGGCACTTATAGCAATCAGCCCCAGCATTTT. This encodes CASSVGTYSNQPQHF.

Comment on this clone: Other DNA sequences within the sample encode an identical CDR3. V and J are TRBV30 and TRBJ1-1; D not resolved. The CDR3 is made up of 12 amino acids. V was clipped by 2 bases and J by 1 base, with 5 bases between them. Germline loops: CDR1 GTSNPN, CDR2 SVGIG (reference sequence). The CDR3 coding sequence is TGTGCCTGGAGTTTACAGAACACTGAAGCTTTCTTT. It codes for CAWSLQNTEAFF. Full variable domain (missing parts from reference TRBV30 and TRBJ1-1): SQTIHQWPATLVQPVGSPLSLECTVEGTSNPNLYWYRQAAGRGLQLLFYSVGIGQISSEVPQNLSASRPQDRQFILSSKKLLLSDSGFYLCAWSLQNTEAFFGQGTRLTVV.

The J gene is TRBJ2-4, the V gene TRBV19, with D possibly called TRBD1 or TRBD2 (5 bases each). Deletions cut 3 bases from V and 9 bases from J, with 9 bases between. Germline CDR1 reads LNHDA; CDR2 reads SQIVND (reference sequence). The CDR3 covers 12 residues. The CDR3 region has the DNA TGTGCCAGTAGTATTGGGGGTAGCATTCAGTACTTC. Amino acids: CASSIGGSIQYF.

V is TRBV9 and J is TRBJ2-1, with D tentatively TRBD1 or TRBD2 (6 bases each). V was clipped by 0 bases and J by 7 bases, with 14 bases between them. Germline lookup yields CDR1 SGDLS and CDR2 YYNGEE. The CDR3 length is 15 residues. CDR3 nucleotide sequence: TGTGCCAGCAGCGTAGTGCCAGGGGCGGGGAATGAGCAGTTCTTC. It specifies CASSVVPGAGNEQFF.

The chain combines TRBV7-6 with TRBJ2-1, with 12 positions matching TRBD2. The germline V gene has CDR1 SGHVS and CDR2 FNYEAQ. V trimming: 5 bases; J trimming: 4 bases; junction bases outside the gene matches: 6. The CDR3 covers 16 residues. The CDR3 region is CASSTRTSGVYNEQFF. For the CDR3, the DNA is TGTGCCAGCAGCACCCGGACTAGCGGGGTATACAATGAGCAGTTCTTC.

The J gene is TRBJ2-7, the V gene TRBV6-6; a possible D gene is TRBD2 (5 bases). V lost 2 bases and J lost 2, with 13 bases in between. The CDR3 loop spans 15 amino acids. Germline V CDR1 and CDR2: MNHNY, SVGAGI (reference sequence). CDR3 residues: CASSYEGWPAYEQYF. In nucleotides, the CDR3 is TGTGCCAGCAGTTACGAGGGCTGGCCTGCCTACGAGCAGTACTTC.

The chain's CDR3 is CASRPVGRGHSDTQYF. The CDR3, as DNA: TGTGCCAGCAGACCGGTGGGCAGGGGGCACTCAGATACGCAGTATTTT. This chain joins TRBV7-9 and TRBJ2-3; 8 nucleotides align to TRBD1. V was clipped by 6 bases and J by 4 bases; unmatched bases: 12. Germline assignment: CDR1 SEHNR and CDR2 FQNEAQ (reference sequence). The CDR3 extends over 16 amino acids.

J is TRBJ2-5 and V is TRBV19; TRBD1 agrees at 10 bases. The CDR3 spans 15 residues. CDR1 is LNHDA, CDR2 SQIVND, per germline (reference sequence). V trimming: 4 bases; J trimming: 4 bases; junction bases outside the gene matches: 6. The CDR3 here is CASSRDRGEVETQYF. The CDR3 DNA reads TGTGCCAGTAGTAGGGACAGGGGAGAGGTAGAGACCCAGTACTTC.

The rearrangement uses TRBV5-1 and TRBJ2-5; possible D gene TRBD1, 6 bases. This CDR3 region has 14 residues. CDR1 and CDR2 from the germline V gene are SGHRS and YFSETQ. V was clipped by 5 bases and J by 2 bases, with 13 bases between them. DNA for the CDR3: TGCGCCAGCAGTCCGGGACAAAGGCAAGAGACCCAGTACTTC. The encoded protein is CASSPGQRQETQYF. The variable domain in full, with the rest retrieved from reference TRBV5-1 and TRBJ2-5, is KAGVTQTPRYLIKTRGQQVTLSCSPISGHRSVSWYQQTPGQGLQFLFEYFSETQRNKGNFPGRFSGRQFSNSRSEMNVSTLELGDSALYLCASSPGQRQETQYFGPGTRLLVL.

This chain joins TRBV6-5 and TRBJ2-1, with D perhaps TRBD2 (7 bases). Germline CDR1 and CDR2: MNHEY and SVGAGI. This CDR3 is 13 amino acids long. Between the trimmed V and J ends, which lost 6 bases and 12 bases, there was a span of 18 bases. The CDR3 loop reads CASRVGGGAAQFF. The CDR3 bases are TGTGCCAGCAGGGTAGGAGGGGGGGCCGCGCAGTTCTTC.

The CDR3 loop reads CASTILRGQDTQYF. The CDR3 DNA follows: TGTGCCAGCACGATCCTAAGGGGGCAGGATACGCAGTATTTT. This rearrangement joins TRBV7-8 to TRBJ2-3; 7 positions agree with TRBD1. CDR3 size: 14 residues. The junction had 10 bases not matched to a gene; V was cut back by 7 bases and J by 6 bases. The germline V gene encodes CDR1 SGHVS and CDR2 FQNEAQ.

This clone was picked up a small number of times. This chain uses TRBV5-1 with TRBJ2-7, with D unresolved. This CDR3 comprises 13 residues. Germline V gene data show CDR1 as SGHRS and CDR2 as YFSETQ. V shed 4 bases and J shed 5 bases, with 13 bases lying between them. The CDR3 here is CASSKEPGHEQYF. CDR3 DNA sequence: TGCGCCAGCAGCAAGGAACCCGGCCACGAGCAGTACTTC.

The chain uses TRBV7-2 and TRBJ1-3; D not resolved. The V gene's germline CDR1 is SGHTA and CDR2 FQGNSA. The CDR3 is 15 residues long. V lost 6 bases to trimming and J lost 0 bases, with 12 bases between them. CDR3 amino acids: CASSYGRSSGNTIYF. DNA of the CDR3: TGTGCCAGCAGTTACGGACGGAGCTCTGGAAACACCATATATTTT.

The V gene is TRBV6-6, the J gene TRBJ2-1; 9 nucleotides agree with TRBD1. CDR1 is MNHNY and CDR2 is SVGAGI in the germline V gene (reference sequence). V lost 0 bases, J lost 6 bases, and 6 bases stayed unmatched. This CDR3 has 16 amino acids. The CDR3 region is CASSYSTGTGSNEQFF. CDR3 in DNA: TGTGCCAGCAGTTACTCTACCGGGACAGGGTCCAATGAGCAGTTCTTC.

This clone was counted between two and nine times. Other DNA sequences in this sample translate to the same CDR3. The rearrangement uses TRBV2 and TRBJ1-2, with D uncertain. CDR3 length: 12 amino acids. Germline-derived CDR1 and CDR2 are SNHLY and FYNNEI. Trimming took 0 bases from V and 4 from J, leaving 3 bases between them. Here the CDR3 DNA reads TGTGCCAGCAGTGAAGCCGGCTATGGCTACACCTTC. Protein product: CASSEAGYGYTF. The variable domain in full, with the rest retrieved from reference TRBV2 and TRBJ1-2, is EPEVTQTPSHQVTQMGQEVILRCVPISNHLYFYWYRQILGQKVEFLVSFYNNEISEKSEIFDDQFSVERPDGSNFTLKIRSTKLEDSAMYFCASSEAGYGYTFGSGTRLTVV.